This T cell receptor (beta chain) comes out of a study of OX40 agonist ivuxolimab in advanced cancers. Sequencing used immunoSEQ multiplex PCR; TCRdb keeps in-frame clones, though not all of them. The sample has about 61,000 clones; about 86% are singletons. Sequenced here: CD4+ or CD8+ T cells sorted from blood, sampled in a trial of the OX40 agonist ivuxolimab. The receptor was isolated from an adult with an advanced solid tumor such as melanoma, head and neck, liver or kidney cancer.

The CDR3 protein is CASTTYGLAMYF. CDR3 bases: TGTGCCAGCACCACATACGGCTTGGCTATGTATTTT. J is TRBJ2-3 and V is TRBV27, with D unresolved. CDR1 is MNHEY, CDR2 SMNVEV, per germline (reference sequence). V gave up 7 bases and J gave up 14 bases, with 19 bases separating them. This CDR3 contains 12 residues.